The 23 T cell receptor beta chains presented below share a single source sample, sequenced in a study of read filtering for tumor transcriptome and immune sequencing. From around 440 ng of RNA, a library with molecular barcoded alpha/delta and beta/gamma adaptors was made. TCRdb itself ran the reads through MiXCR, one entry per CDR3 protein. The repertoire holds 130,000 or so distinct CDR3 sequences, about 13% seen once, with 7% to 9% in the top ten. The sample was a population of CD138-negative cells sorted from bone marrow. The receptors come from a donor aged 40 or older with multiple myeloma.

A note on this clonotype: This could be a read error, since a much larger clone is one nucleotide away. The V call is TRBV12-3 or TRBV12-4, the J call TRBJ2-3; D gene ambiguous. CDR3 length: 13 amino acids. The CDR3 spells CSSSLRVGDTQYF. The DNA for the CDR3 is TGTTCCAGCAGTTTACGGGTGGGAGATACGCAGTATTTT.

The chain recombines TRBV13 with TRBJ2-7; D may correspond to TRBD1 or TRBD2 (5 bases each). Germline V CDR1 and CDR2: PRHDT, FYEKMQ (reference sequence). The CDR3 extends over 13 amino acids. Trimming took 4 bases from V and 7 from J, leaving 14 bases between them. In nucleotides, the CDR3 is TGTGCCAGCAGCTCCGGGACCGAGGGGGAGCAGTACTTC. Translation gives CASSSGTEGEQYF.

The chain uses TRBV29-1 and TRBJ1-1; D is ambiguous. The ends were cut back, 3 bases at V and 0 bases at J, with 8 bases in the middle. Germline CDR1 is SQVTM and CDR2 is ANQGSEA. CDR3 length equals 13 residues. CDR3 DNA sequence: TGCAGCGTTGAGGACGATCTGAACACTGAAGCTTTCTTT. This sequence encodes CSVEDDLNTEAFF.

This clonotype was recorded at least ten times. V usage is TRBV7-8 and J usage is TRBJ1-1; no reliable D call. The CDR3 sequence is 12 residues long. The V end lost 5 bases, the J end lost 4 bases, and 8 bases lay between the germline ends. Germline-derived CDR1 and CDR2 are SGHVS and FQNEAQ. The CDR3 DNA reads as TGTGCCAGCAGCGGGGAGACCACTGAAGCTTTCTTT. Translation: CASSGETTEAFF. The full variable domain, with the rest looked up from reference TRBV7-8 and TRBJ1-1, is GAGVSQSPRYKVAKRGQDVALRCDPISGHVSLFWYQQALGQGPEFLTYFQNEAQLDKSGLPSDRFFAERPEGSVSTLKIQRTQQEDSAVYLCASSGETTEAFFGQGTRLTVV.

Many counts were recorded for this clonotype. The V and J genes are TRBV5-6 and TRBJ2-5, with 9 nucleotides matching TRBD2. This CDR3 is 14 amino acids long. The germline V gene encodes CDR1 SGHDT and CDR2 YYEEEE. V trimming: 3 bases; J trimming: 3 bases; junction bases outside the gene matches: 3. CDR3 sequence: CASSSGTSKETQYF. The CDR3 nucleotides read TGTGCCAGCAGCTCCGGGACTAGCAAAGAGACCCAGTACTTC.

V is TRBV4-2 and J is TRBJ2-7; TRBD2 matches at 13 bases. The CDR3 is made up of 19 amino acids. Germline loops: CDR1 LGHNA, CDR2 YNFKEQ. The junction had 8 bases not matched to a gene; V was cut back by 0 bases and J by 0 bases. The CDR3 protein is CASSQEPGLAGMSSYEQYF. The CDR3 DNA reads TGTGCCAGCAGCCAAGAACCGGGACTAGCGGGGATGAGCTCCTACGAGCAGTACTTC.

Concerning this clonotype itself: A much more abundant neighbour one base away suggests this may be a read error. The final CDR3 position lacks the conserved phenylalanine or tryptophan, pointing to a likely read error. The chain links TRBV4-2 to TRBJ2-5; maybe TRBD1 (6 bases). CDR3 size: 14 residues. CDR1 is LGHNA, CDR2 YNFKEQ, per germline. V was clipped by 2 bases and J by 2 bases, with 9 bases between them. The CDR3 DNA reads TGTGCCAGCAGCCAACCGGGACAACAAGAGACCCAGTACTCC. Its translation is CASSQPGQQETQYS.

This clonotype was seen repeatedly, ten times or more. The chain has TRBV7-9 and TRBJ2-1, with a weak D call TRBD2 (6 bases). Germline-derived CDR1 and CDR2 are SEHNR and FQNEAQ (reference sequence). The ends were cut back, 5 bases at V and 3 bases at J, with 17 bases in the middle. This CDR3 has 16 amino acids. The CDR3 protein is CASSHARGANYNEQFF. In DNA, the CDR3 is TGTGCCAGCAGCCATGCGCGGGGCGCTAACTACAATGAGCAGTTCTTC.

This clonotype occurred once. For the CDR3, the DNA is TGTGCCAGCAGCCTAACCGGGACATTGAACACTGAAGCTTTCTTT. The encoded protein is CASSLTGTLNTEAFF. The chain is built from TRBV13 and TRBJ1-1; possibly TRBD1 for D (6 bases). The CDR3 covers 15 residues. Per the germline V gene, CDR1 is PRHDT and CDR2 is FYEKMQ (reference sequence). Trimming took off 5 bases at V and 0 bases at J, with 13 bases between the two ends.

This clonotype was detected ten times or more. The rearrangement joins TRBV20-1 to TRBJ2-3; D might be TRBD2 (7 bases). CDR3 length equals 16 residues. In germline, CDR1 is DFQATT, CDR2 SNEGSKA (reference sequence). Trimming left V 5 bases short and J 0 bases short, with 18 bases between. The CDR3 here is CSASKGGATSTDTQYF. The DNA of the CDR3 is TGCAGTGCTTCGAAAGGGGGGGCGACTAGCACAGATACGCAGTATTTT.

Notes on this clonotype: One base away lies a much larger clone, so this may be a sequencing read error. The chain employs TRBV6-2 or TRBV6-3 and TRBJ1-5, with 9 bases fitting TRBD1. V shed 8 bases, J shed 3 bases, and the junction held 14 bases outside the gene matches. The CDR3 sequence is 17 residues long. In germline, CDR1 is MNHEY, CDR2 SVGEGT. CDR3 nucleotide sequence: TGTGCCAGCGGTTCGGGACAGGGTGTGATCTACAATCAGCCCCAGCATTTT. Amino acid sequence: CASGSGQGVIYNQPQHF.

The chain links TRBV5-6 to TRBJ2-1, with 10 bases that match TRBD1. CDR1 SGHDT and CDR2 YYEEEE come from the germline V gene. The CDR3 consists of 15 residues. Losses at the gene ends were 2 bases for V and 3 bases for J; bases not matched to a gene: 2. In nucleotides, the CDR3 is TGTGCCAGCAGCTTCGACAGGGGGCTCTACAATGAGCAGTTCTTC. Translating gives CASSFDRGLYNEQFF.

This clonotype was counted many times. The chain is built from TRBV4-1 and TRBJ1-1, with a possible D match to TRBD1 (5 bases). CDR1 MGHRA and CDR2 YSYEKL come from the germline V gene. V was shortened by 0 bases and J by 1 base, with 9 bases between the two germline ends. The CDR3 runs 15 residues. This chain's CDR3 is CASSQERTKNTEAFF. The CDR3, as DNA: TGCGCCAGCAGCCAAGAAAGGACAAAGAACACTGAAGCTTTCTTT.

To note about this clonotype: A read error may explain this, as a much larger clone is one base away. This chain connects TRBV27 to TRBJ2-3; no clear D gene. The length of the CDR3 is 14 residues. V dropped 1 base and J dropped 4 bases, with 9 bases sitting between them. The V gene's germline CDR1 is MNHEY and CDR2 SMNVEV (reference sequence). CDR3 coding DNA: TGTGCCAGCAGTTTATTTGCGAGCGCAGATACGCAGTATTTT. Amino acids: CASSLFASADTQYF.

For this clonotype: Given a much more abundant clone one base away, this may be a read error. The chain combines TRBV6-2 or TRBV6-3 with TRBJ2-1, with 14 bases fitting TRBD2. The V and J ends lost 6 bases and 8 bases, in that order; junction bases with no gene match: 6. This CDR3 region has 15 residues. Germline CDR1 is MNHEY and CDR2 is SVGEGT. CDR3 loop: CASRGLAGVHDEQFF. The CDR3 nucleotides are TGTGCCAGCAGGGGACTAGCGGGAGTACACGATGAGCAGTTCTTC.

This clonotype has a count of ten or more. V and J are TRBV12-3 or TRBV12-4 and TRBJ2-3, with D unresolved. V dropped 7 bases and J dropped 0 bases, with 14 bases sitting between them. The CDR3 consists of 15 residues. CDR3 bases: TGTGCCAGCAAATTATCGGCTAGAAGCACAGATACGCAGTATTTT. This translates into CASKLSARSTDTQYF.

In this sample, this clonotype turned up many times. The chain carries TRBV29-1 and TRBJ2-1, with TRBD2 matching over 11 bases. The junction had 7 bases not matched to a gene; V was cut back by 4 bases and J by 8 bases. Germline V gene lookup returns CDR1 SQVTM and CDR2 ANQGSEA. CDR3 length: 14 amino acids. CDR3 in amino acids: CSVARLAGGYEQFF. DNA for the CDR3: TGCAGCGTTGCAAGGCTAGCGGGAGGTTATGAGCAGTTCTTC.

This sequence joins TRBV12-3 or TRBV12-4 and TRBJ2-6; maybe TRBD2 (6 bases). The V end was cut by 7 bases, the J end by 0 bases, with 16 bases between. The CDR3 consists of 17 residues. The CDR3 nucleotides read TGTGCCAGCACCGCGGGAAACGGCGTCTCTGGGGCCAACGTCCTGACTTTC. As protein: CASTAGNGVSGANVLTF.

Regarding this clonotype: The conserved closing phenylalanine or tryptophan is absent in this CDR3, likely reflecting a read error. This chain uses TRBV3-1 with TRBJ1-6; unclear D gene. Germline V gene data show CDR1 as LGHDT and CDR2 as YNNKEL (reference sequence). The CDR3 covers 13 residues. The V gene lost 5 bases and the J gene lost 8 bases, with 10 bases spanning the gap. The CDR3 spells CASSNREDSPLHL. In DNA, the CDR3 is TGTGCCAGCAGCAATCGGGAGGATTCACCCCTCCACTTG.

This clonotype was recorded many times. This sequence joins TRBV3-1 and TRBJ2-2; perhaps D is TRBD1 or TRBD2 (5 bases each). CDR3 length: 16 residues. Germline CDR1 LGHDT, CDR2 YNNKEL (reference sequence). Trimming shortened V by 6 bases and J by 0 bases, and 14 bases separated the two germline ends. This chain's CDR3 is CASSRQLAANTGELFF. The CDR3 coding sequence is TGTGCCAGCAGTCGACAGCTAGCCGCGAACACCGGGGAGCTGTTTTTT.

Many counts were recorded for this clonotype. This chain uses TRBV10-3 with TRBJ2-5, with D possibly TRBD2 on 5 matching bases. Per the germline V gene, CDR1 is ENHRY and CDR2 is SYGVKD. The CDR3 consists of 13 residues. Trimming removed 4 bases at V and 3 bases at J, with 9 bases between. CDR3 DNA sequence: TGTGCCATCAGTGTCCGGGAAAAAGAGACCCAGTACTTC. Its translation: CAISVREKETQYF.

Turning to this clonotype: A much larger clone sits a single nucleotide away, making a read error possible. Here the CDR3 omits its conserved ending phenylalanine or tryptophan, so a read error is the likely source. This rearrangement joins TRBV5-1 to TRBJ1-1, with D maybe TRBD1 (6 bases). V dropped 6 bases and J dropped 3 bases, with 15 bases sitting between them. CDR3 length: 14 amino acids. CDR1 is SGHRS, CDR2 YFSETQ, per germline. The CDR3 protein is CASKPGAGDTEAFL. The CDR3 DNA reads TGCGCCAGCAAGCCAGGGGCGGGGGACACTGAAGCTTTCCTT.

The rearrangement joins TRBV13 to TRBJ2-5, with 7 bases matching TRBD1. This CDR3 has 16 amino acids. Germline CDR1 reads PRHDT; CDR2 reads FYEKMQ (reference sequence). V was pared by 2 bases and J by 2 bases, with 8 bases of the junction left unmatched. The CDR3 is CASSLPIRDSQETQYF. The CDR3 DNA reads as TGTGCCAGCAGCTTACCCATCCGGGACAGTCAAGAGACCCAGTACTTC.